This TCR beta chain was observed in a study of blood T cell repertoires in COVID-19. Participants spanned ages about 18 to 95 years and resided in about two dozen US areas. Cohort placement rested on clinical history that participants reported themselves. The study counted Cohort 3 donors as recovered given two negative PCRs, clearance, or symptom resolution. Clones were sequenced by immunoSEQ multiplex PCR, and TCRdb holds only the in-frame ones, with some missing. The table records 280,000 or so clones, roughly 85% of them present only once. CDR3 length equals 15 residues. V lost 1 base and J lost 2; bases outside the gene matches: 3. Looked up from germline, CDR1 is SGHVS and CDR2 is FQNEAQ.

The sequenced sample consisted of PBMCs or T cells enriched from blood (not recorded which). The TCR sequence derives from a man under 40 who had recovered from COVID-19. This chain links TRBV7-8 with TRBJ2-7, with 9 bases aligning to TRBD2. The CDR3 sequence: CASSLGLAGTYEQYF. CDR3 nucleotides: TGTGCCAGCAGCTTAGGTCTAGCGGGGACCTACGAGCAGTACTTC.